The T cell receptor beta chain described here comes from a study of blood T cell repertoires in COVID-19. As originally analysed: Estimation of nucleated cell counts was performed using reference gene primer amplification. The data were produced by immunoSEQ multiplex PCR, yet TCRdb's version contains in-frame clones alone and is incomplete. The V and J calls and the clone size are those of that table, but D and trimming were determined from the DNA. The table has over 250,000 clones, more than 75% seen once. Germline V gene sequence: CDR1 MNHEY, CDR2 SVGAGI. The CDR3 runs 13 residues. The V end was cut by 10 bases, the J end by 9 bases, with 21 bases between. Two consecutive negative NP/OP PCR tests, clearance, or resolved symptoms defined Cohort 3 recovery.

The sequencing sample was made of PBMCs or T cells enriched from blood (not recorded which). The source is a woman younger than 35 who had recovered from COVID-19. The chain uses TRBV6-5 and TRBJ1-2, with D perhaps TRBD1 (6 bases). The CDR3 DNA is TGTGCCACCACCAGGGGCAGAGCCGGGAGCTACACCTTC. It encodes CATTRGRAGSYTF.